This record covers a single TCR beta chain. Antigen: not known. Sequencing ends 3 residues short of the CDR3 end; the germline J gene provides the rest. These data come from a study of T cells in women clearing cervical HPV infection. Study-wide findings and caveats: Cases and controls were distinguished at AUC approximately 0.81 by richness and V genes. TRBV6-7 relative abundance averaged approximately 0.11% in cases and under 0.2% in controls.

Generated by immunoSEQ multiplex PCR, the TCRdb table keeps only in-frame clones and is missing some. The specimen's table records about 32,000 clones. CDR1 MGHRA and CDR2 YSYEKL come from the germline V gene. J lost 0 bases, V lost 0 bases, and 7 bases had no gene match. CDR3 size: 18 residues. All participants had a single incident cervical HPV16 infection, and prevalent HPV16 infections were excluded. MY09/MY11 PCR detected cervical HPV DNA; dot-blot assigned genotypes. The sequencing input was blood buffy coat. The TCR sequence derives from a woman aged 18 to 75 with a cervical HPV16 infection that either progressed to CIN3+ or cleared (not recorded which). The V and J genes are TRBV4-1 and TRBJ2-7, with TRBD2 matching 11 bases. CDR3 sequence reads: CASSQDSSGGPSSYEQYF. The CDR3 DNA, read in part, is TGCGCCAGCAGCCAAGATTCTAGCGGGGGGCCGAGCTCCTACGAG.